This T cell receptor beta chain was found in a study of blood T cells in healthy people across ages. Study-level findings and limits: Unknown CMV status may confound age-related changes in expanded clones.

Primed by a sample-barcoded 5' primer and a J-beta primer mix, a second PCR proceeded for roughly 6 to 12 cycles. TCRdb analysed the 5' RACE reads with MiXCR anew, one entry per CDR3 protein. The sample holds a few hundred thousand distinct CDR3 sequences, around a quarter seen once. This clonotype was seen a handful of times. Its antigen remains unidentified. This CDR3 comprises 16 residues. Trimming took 1 base from V and 0 from J, leaving 9 bases between them. The germline V gene encodes CDR1 SGHTA and CDR2 FQGTGA. This sample was also put to use in a study of T cells of mothers and their children. That study reports: A few healthy Caucasian mothers, along with their six children, served as the donors. At a sensitivity of approximately 100 clones per million clonotypes, no persistent microchimeric T cell clones appeared.

The chain links TRBV7-3 to TRBJ1-4, with D uncertain. The sample consisted of blood. This TCR came from a boy between 2 and 10 years old in good health. The CDR3 bases are TGTGCCAGCAGCTTAAGCCGGGAGGCAACTAATGAAAAACTGTTTTTT. Its translation: CASSLSREATNEKLFF.